These 25 T cell receptor beta chains originate from one sample sequenced in a study of radiotherapy plus CTLA-4 blockade in lung cancer. Using immunoSEQ multiplex PCR, the repertoire was profiled, and TCRdb retains in-frame clones only, with some absent. The table records 85,000 to 95,000 clones, roughly 85% of them present only once. The source was peripheral blood, collected from a patient treated with radiotherapy plus ipilimumab. The origin of the receptors is a human donor with non-small cell lung cancer that progressed on radiotherapy plus ipilimumab.

This chain links TRBV7-9 with TRBJ2-7; 7 positions match TRBD1. CDR1 is SEHNR and CDR2 is FQNEAQ in the germline V gene (reference sequence). This CDR3 is built from 13 residues. The J segment lost 6 bases and the V segment lost 5 bases, leaving 7 bases of the junction unmatched. CDR3 nucleotide sequence: TGTGCCAGCAGCCCAAGGACAGGTTCCGAGCAGTACTTC. Amino acid sequence: CASSPRTGSEQYF.

Concerning this clone: Other nucleotide sequences in the sample specify the same CDR3. CDR3 DNA: TGTGCCAGCAGCCTAGGGGGGGTCGGGAACAATGAGCAGTTCTTC. Translating gives CASSLGGVGNNEQFF. This chain joins TRBV7-6 and TRBJ2-1, with D perhaps TRBD2 (7 bases). The V and J ends lost 5 bases and 5 bases respectively, with 16 bases between them. Germline CDR1 SGHVS, CDR2 FNYEAQ. The CDR3 has 15 residues.

This clone was recorded only once. V gene TRBV15 combines with J gene TRBJ1-4, with D perhaps TRBD1 (5 bases). V lost 0 bases to trimming and J lost 3 bases, with 17 bases between them. Per the germline V gene, CDR1 is LNHNV and CDR2 is YYDKDF (reference sequence). This CDR3 is built from 18 residues. The CDR3 DNA reads as TGTGCCACCAGCAGAGATCTGGTAGGGGCCATAGCTAATGAAAAACTGTTTTTT. Translated, it gives CATSRDLVGAIANEKLFF.

The CDR3 spells CATSEGRRALNEKLFF. The CDR3 DNA follows: TGTGCCACCAGCGAGGGGAGGAGGGCACTAAATGAAAAACTGTTTTTT. The J gene is TRBJ1-4, the V gene TRBV15; TRBD1 might be the D (5 bases). V lost 5 bases and J 5 bases, leaving 18 bases between the germline ends. The CDR3 totals 16 residues. Germline-derived CDR1 and CDR2 are LNHNV and YYDKDF (reference sequence). Using reference TRBV15 and TRBJ1-4 for the parts outside the CDR3, the full variable domain is DAMVIQNPRYQVTQFGKPVTLSCSQTLNHNVMYWYQQKSSQAPKLLFHYYDKDFNNEADTPDNFQSRRPNTSFCFLDIRSPGLGDTAMYLCATSEGRRALNEKLFFGSGTQLSVL.

The rearrangement joins TRBV28 to TRBJ2-2, with TRBD1 matching over 7 bases. Germline V CDR1 and CDR2: MDHEN, SYDVKM. The J segment lost 2 bases and the V segment lost 7 bases, leaving 10 bases of the junction unmatched. The CDR3 spans 16 residues. For the CDR3, the DNA is TGTGCCAGCACTACACGGTGGGACAGTAACACCGGGGAGCTGTTTTTT. Protein: CASTTRWDSNTGELFF. The full variable domain, completed using reference TRBV28 and TRBJ2-2, is DVKVTQSSRYLVKRTGEKVFLECVQDMDHENMFWYRQDPGLGLRLIYFSYDVKMKEKGDIPEGYSVSREKKERFSLILESASTNQTSMYLCASTTRWDSNTGELFFGEGSRLTVL.

Here the CDR3 reads CASSLVLGNEQFF. The CDR3 coding sequence is TGCGCCAGCAGCTTGGTACTGGGCAATGAGCAGTTCTTC. The chain recombines TRBV5-1 with TRBJ2-1; no clear D. Germline V gene lookup returns CDR1 SGHRS and CDR2 YFSETQ. CDR3 length: 13 amino acids. Trimming pared 0 bases from V and 6 bases from J, leaving 7 bases between.

The chain combines TRBV5-5 with TRBJ1-2; TRBD1 agrees at 7 bases. The ends lost 2 bases at V and 2 bases at J; junction bases unmatched: 6. This CDR3 spans 15 amino acids. Germline V gives CDR1 SGHKS, CDR2 YYEKEE (reference sequence). The chain's CDR3 is CASSLETGPNYGYTF. The CDR3 coding sequence is TGTGCCAGCAGCTTAGAGACAGGGCCCAACTATGGCTACACCTTC.

This clone was detected once. V gene TRBV7-8 combines with J gene TRBJ1-1; the D gene is possibly TRBD1 (5 bases). Trimming stripped 1 base from V and 11 bases from J, with 11 bases between. Germline CDR1 reads SGHVS; CDR2 reads FQNEAQ. This CDR3 has 12 amino acids. The CDR3: CASSLDRGSAFF. CDR3 DNA sequence: TGTGCCAGCAGCTTAGACCGGGGGAGTGCTTTCTTT.

The chain carries TRBV9 and TRBJ1-1, with D uncertain. The CDR3 covers 15 residues. Trimming left V 4 bases short and J 0 bases short, with 13 bases between. CDR1 is SGDLS, CDR2 YYNGEE, per germline. This CDR3 is CASSPFGPLNTEAFF. CDR3 DNA: TGTGCCAGCAGCCCCTTTGGCCCCCTGAACACTGAAGCTTTCTTT.

The rearrangement links TRBV19 to TRBJ2-1; 16 bases agree with TRBD2. Germline V gives CDR1 LNHDA, CDR2 SQIVND (reference sequence). V lost 3 bases and J lost 5; bases outside the gene matches: 10. The CDR3 length is 19 residues. The CDR3 bases are TGTGCCAGTAGTATGGTCGGGACTAGCGGGAGGGCCCGGCACAATGAGCAGTTCTTC. It yields the protein CASSMVGTSGRARHNEQFF. The full variable domain, its missing parts supplied by reference TRBV19 and TRBJ2-1, is DGGITQSPKYLFRKEGQNVTLSCEQNLNHDAMYWYRQDPGQGLRLIYYSQIVNDFQKGDIAEGYSVSREKKESFPLTVTSAQKNPTAFYLCASSMVGTSGRARHNEQFFGPGTRLTVL.

The V and J genes are TRBV18 and TRBJ1-1, with 10 bases matching TRBD1. This CDR3 is built from 14 residues. The V and J ends lost 1 base and 4 bases, in that order; junction bases with no gene match: 0. CDR1 is KGHSH, CDR2 LQKENI, per germline. The CDR3 DNA sequence: TGTGCCAGCTCACCACGGACAGGGGGCACTGAAGCTTTCTTT. Its protein is CASSPRTGGTEAFF.

This rearrangement joins TRBV19 to TRBJ1-1; weak D call: TRBD1 (6 bases). In germline, CDR1 is LNHDA, CDR2 SQIVND (reference sequence). With 7 bases removed from V and 6 bases from J, the gap between germline ends came to 15 bases. CDR3 length: 13 residues. CDR3 in DNA: TGTGCCAGTAAGAGAACAGGGAATTCTGAAGCTTTCTTT. Translating gives CASKRTGNSEAFF. The full variable domain, with the rest looked up from reference TRBV19 and TRBJ1-1, is DGGITQSPKYLFRKEGQNVTLSCEQNLNHDAMYWYRQDPGQGLRLIYYSQIVNDFQKGDIAEGYSVSREKKESFPLTVTSAQKNPTAFYLCASKRTGNSEAFFGQGTRLTVV.

The rearrangement links TRBV21-1 to TRBJ2-3; the table's D call TRBD2 went unverified against the DNA. TRBV21-1 is labeled a pseudogene. The CDR3 covers 15 residues. DNA of the CDR3: TGTGCCAGGGCCCCCGGGGGGGCAGGCACAGATACGCAGTATTTT. Amino acids: CARAPGGAGTDTQYF.

This chain joins TRBV9 and TRBJ2-7; 8 positions match TRBD1. The CDR3 contains 16 residues. Per germline, CDR1 SGDLS and CDR2 YYNGEE. The CDR3 loop reads CASSVARDRSSYAQYV. Written as DNA, the CDR3 is TGTGCCAGCAGCGTAGCCAGGGACAGGTCGTCCTACGCGCAGTACGTC.

This clone appeared a single time. The chain has TRBV19 and TRBJ1-1, with a tentative D call TRBD1 (6 bases). Germline CDR1 LNHDA, CDR2 SQIVND (reference sequence). V was clipped by 6 bases and J by 0 bases, with 14 bases between them. CDR3 length: 15 residues. CDR3 residues: CASRGGGAVNTEAFF. CDR3 sequence (DNA): TGTGCCAGTAGAGGTGGGGGCGCGGTGAACACTGAAGCTTTCTTT.

This rearrangement joins TRBV27 to TRBJ2-2, with TRBD1 identical over 9 bases. J gave up 6 bases and V 8 bases, and 1 base lay outside the gene matches. CDR3 length equals 12 residues. CDR1 and CDR2 from the germline V gene are MNHEY and SMNVEV (reference sequence). In DNA, the CDR3 is TGTGCCAGCCGACAGGGGGCCGGGGAGCTGTTTTTT. It specifies CASRQGAGELFF.

About this clone itself: The same CDR3 can be traced to other DNA sequences in this sample. The chain has TRBV4-1 and TRBJ1-1; D remains unclear. The CDR3 spans 14 residues. Trimming shortened V by 0 bases and J by 1 base, and 6 bases separated the two germline ends. Germline V gene sequence: CDR1 MGHRA, CDR2 YSYEKL. CDR3 nucleotides: TGCGCCAGCAGCCAAGATGCAGGGAACACTGAAGCTTTCTTT. Amino acids: CASSQDAGNTEAFF.

This sequence joins TRBV5-1 and TRBJ2-2; D call uncertain. The CDR3 length is 13 residues. CDR1 and CDR2 (germline): SGHRS, YFSETQ. The V and J ends lost 0 bases and 4 bases respectively, with 4 bases between them. DNA of the CDR3: TGCGCCAGCAGCTTGGACCCCACCGGGGAGCTGTTTTTT. It is translated as CASSLDPTGELFF.

This chain joins TRBV4-1 and TRBJ1-4; TRBD1 matches 10 bases. CDR3 size: 17 residues. V shed 0 bases and J 5 bases; nucleotides not matched to a gene: 6. Germline-derived CDR1 and CDR2 are MGHRA and YSYEKL. The CDR3 bases are TGCGCCAGCAGCCAAGATCTAGGGGGACAGGGGAATGAAAAACTGTTTTTT. Protein product: CASSQDLGGQGNEKLFF.

J is TRBJ2-6 and V is TRBV5-1; D possibly corresponds to TRBD2 (5 bases). The germline V gene encodes CDR1 SGHRS and CDR2 YFSETQ. Deletions cut 1 base from V and 0 bases from J, with 8 bases between. The CDR3 loop spans 16 amino acids. CDR3 loop: CASSLTRGSGANVLTF. The CDR3 DNA sequence: TGCGCCAGCAGCTTGACACGGGGCTCTGGGGCCAACGTCCTGACTTTC.

This chain links TRBV5-1 with TRBJ1-5; D is perhaps TRBD1 (6 bases). CDR3 length: 15 amino acids. Germline V gene lookup returns CDR1 SGHRS and CDR2 YFSETQ. V lost 0 bases and J 4 bases, leaving 11 bases between the germline ends. CDR3 bases: TGCGCCAGCAGCTTGGATTGGGGACATAATCAGCCCCAGCATTTT. Its translation: CASSLDWGHNQPQHF.

The chain recombines TRBV5-6 with TRBJ2-6, with a tentative D call TRBD2 (5 bases). Germline-derived CDR1 and CDR2 are SGHDT and YYEEEE. This CDR3 has 17 residues. Trimming shortened V by 0 bases and J by 2 bases, and 12 bases separated the two germline ends. CDR3 DNA sequence: TGTGCCAGCAGCTTGGAAGGGAGTGGCACTGGGGCCAACGTCCTGACTTTC. Translating it yields CASSLEGSGTGANVLTF.

The genes are TRBV2 and TRBJ2-3; 11 bases are a match to TRBD2. This CDR3 spans 17 amino acids. Germline CDR1 reads SNHLY; CDR2 reads FYNNEI. After removal of 1 base from V and 4 bases from J, the junction contained 7 bases not matched to a gene. CDR3 nucleotides: TGTGCCAGCAGTGAAGTCCCGACTAGCGGGATCGCAGATACGCAGTATTTT. Translation gives CASSEVPTSGIADTQYF. Combining the CDR3 with reference TRBV2 and TRBJ2-3 gives the whole variable domain EPEVTQTPSHQVTQMGQEVILRCVPISNHLYFYWYRQILGQKVEFLVSFYNNEISEKSEIFDDQFSVERPDGSNFTLKIRSTKLEDSAMYFCASSEVPTSGIADTQYFGPGTRLTVL.

This rearrangement joins TRBV9 to TRBJ2-7; 8 bases are a match to TRBD2. This CDR3 is 14 amino acids long. The J segment lost 6 bases and the V segment lost 0 bases, leaving 5 bases of the junction unmatched. The germline V gene encodes CDR1 SGDLS and CDR2 YYNGEE. The CDR3 DNA reads TGTGCCAGCAGCGTAGACGGGAGGGCCGGCGAGCAGTACTTC. It encodes CASSVDGRAGEQYF.

In DNA, the CDR3 is TGTGCCAGTTCGGGACAGGGAGCGAGCAATCAGCCCCAGCATTTT. As protein: CASSGQGASNQPQHF. The gene calls are TRBV10-3 and TRBJ1-5, with 9 bases that match TRBD1. V trimming: 10 bases; J trimming: 1 base; junction bases outside the gene matches: 8. The CDR3 totals 15 residues. Germline lookup yields CDR1 ENHRY and CDR2 SYGVKD.